This T cell receptor (beta chain) emerged from a study of T cell repertoires in cytomegalovirus infection. TCRdb reanalysed the reads using MiXCR and keeps one entry per CDR3 protein. The data show hundreds of thousands of distinct CDR3 sequences, 25% to 35% seen once. CDR1 and CDR2 (germline): LNHDA, SQIVND (reference sequence). This CDR3 spans 14 amino acids. V was shortened by 7 bases and J by 4 bases, with 14 bases between the two germline ends. This clonotype occurred a few times. The antigen is unknown. This TCR came from a human donor in good health (CMV status not recorded). Some clones in this sample may be carry-over from other donors' samples. The rearrangement links TRBV19 to TRBJ1-5; a weak D match, TRBD1 (5 bases). Sequenced material: cultured PBMCs, taken from culture after CMV antigen stimulation. This CDR3 reads CASTPGRRNQPQHF. CDR3 sequence (DNA): TGTGCCAGTACCCCAGGGAGGAGAAATCAGCCCCAGCATTTT.